This is a list of T cell receptor beta chains from one sample in a study of T-cell reconstitution after alpha-beta-depleted transplantation in children. TCRdb reanalysed the PCR reads using MiXCR and keeps one entry per CDR3 protein. The sample lists about 24,000 distinct CDR3 sequences, about a tenth occurring once. Sequenced material: PBMCs from the stem cell graft donor, taken from the stem cell graft. These TCRs come from a human donor who donated a stem cell graft to a child with chronic granulomatous disease. Both conserved end residues are part of each CDR3. A D gene is named only where the DNA matches it firmly. Clone sizes are given selectively: once, few, many, or a class where the clone is expanded.

d_call,j_call,clone_size,v_call,cdr3_length,cdr3_nt,cdr3_aa
TRBD2,TRBJ2-7,.,TRBV4-3,15,TGCGCCAGCAGCCAAGATCTAGCGGGGGGTTACGAGCAGTACTTC,CASSQDLAGGYEQYF
.,TRBJ1-1,many,TRBV29-1,12,TGCAGCGGCGAGGGCGGGAACACTGAAGCTTTCTTT,CSGEGGNTEAFF
TRBD2,TRBJ2-7,many,TRBV12-3/TRBV12-4,13,TGTGCCAGCAGTAGCGGGGGGGCGTTTGAGCAGTACTTC,CASSSGGAFEQYF
.,TRBJ2-1,many,TRBV5-1,19,TGCGCCAGCAGCTTGGTACCTCGCCTCGACATCGTAGCCGACAATGAGCAGTTCTTC,CASSLVPRLDIVADNEQFF
TRBD1,TRBJ1-1,many,TRBV12-3/TRBV12-4,19,TGTGCCAGCAGTTTTTATAGGGGACCAAAGGGGGCGTTAGACACTGAAGCTTTCTTT,CASSFYRGPKGALDTEAFF
.,TRBJ1-6,.,TRBV20-1,23,TGCAGTGCCCTCGGGAGGGAGCGCCTTGGAGAATTCGCCCGCGCCTTGGAGAATTCACCCCTCCACTTT,CSALGRERLGEFARALENSPLHF
TRBD2,TRBJ2-3,many,TRBV9,15,TGTGCCAGCAGCGTAGAGTGGCTAGCGGGAGATACGCAGTATTTT,CASSVEWLAGDTQYF
.,TRBJ2-7,many,TRBV29-1,9,TGCAGCGACTGGGGCGAGCAGTACTTC,CSDWGEQYF
TRBD1,TRBJ2-1,many,TRBV3-1,15,TGTGCCAGCAGTCGGGCCGGGACAGGGGGCAATGAGCAGTTCTTC,CASSRAGTGGNEQFF
.,TRBJ2-5,many,TRBV12-3/TRBV12-4,13,TGTGCCAGCAGTAGACAGACTTTAGAGACCCAGTACTTC,CASSRQTLETQYF
.,TRBJ2-1,many,TRBV18,16,TGTGCCAGCTCACCACCGTCACCCAGCTCCTACAATGAGCAGTTCTTC,CASSPPSPSSYNEQFF
.,TRBJ1-4,many,TRBV12-3/TRBV12-4,15,TGTGCCAGCAGTCCCCTGTTTGGAACTAATGAAAAACTGTTTTTT,CASSPLFGTNEKLFF
.,TRBJ2-1,.,TRBV12-3/TRBV12-4,13,TGTGCCATCAGCCCCGGGCGGTCCAATGAGCAGTTCTTC,CAISPGRSNEQFF
TRBD1,TRBJ2-7,many,TRBV5-1,16,TGCGCCAGCAGCCTTAATACAGGGGGCGAGATATGGGAGCAGTACTTC,CASSLNTGGEIWEQYF
TRBD1,TRBJ2-5,many,TRBV20-1,16,TGCAGTGCTGCTGGGGGGACAGGGCTAATTAAAGAGACCCAGTACTTC,CSAAGGTGLIKETQYF
.,TRBJ1-1,many,TRBV29-1,13,TGCAGCGTTCCCGGGACGGTTAACACTGAAGCTTTCTTT,CSVPGTVNTEAFF
TRBD2,TRBJ2-5,few,TRBV4-2,18,TGTGCCAGCGGCCCTGGGCTTCTAGCGGGAGTCCTCCAAGAGACCCAGTACTTC,CASGPGLLAGVLQETQYF
TRBD2,TRBJ2-1,many,TRBV20-1,15,TGCAGTGCTCTTAGCGGGGGGGTCTCTTACAATGAGCAGTTCTTC,CSALSGGVSYNEQFF
TRBD2,TRBJ2-7,medium-sized,TRBV7-2,16,TGTGCCAGCAGCTTAACCGCCAGCGGGGTATCCTACGAGCAGTACTTC,CASSLTASGVSYEQYF
.,TRBJ1-2,many,TRBV7-9,13,TGTGCCAGCAGTCCCAGGGATTTCTATGGCTACACCTTC,CASSPRDFYGYTF
.,TRBJ1-2,many,TRBV5-1,16,TGCGCCAGCAGCTTGGCCCGGGGAGGCATTAACTATGGCTACACCTTC,CASSLARGGINYGYTF
.,TRBJ1-2,many,TRBV20-1,16,TGCAGTGCTAGAGATTACTCGTCAGATAAAAACTATGGCTACACCTTC,CSARDYSSDKNYGYTF
.,TRBJ2-6,many,TRBV7-7,15,TGTGCTAGCAGCTTAGGAGGCTCTGGGGCCAACGTCCTGACTTTC,CASSLGGSGANVLTF
TRBD2,TRBJ2-1,many,TRBV9,16,TGTGCCAGCAGCTTCCCTAGCGGGCAAGCCTACAATGAGCAGTTCTTC,CASSFPSGQAYNEQFF
.,TRBJ1-2,many,TRBV20-1,14,TGCAGTGCTAGGATATCCAGGGGTCCAGACAGCGAGACCTTC,CSARISRGPDSETF
.,TRBJ1-2,many,TRBV27,14,TGTGCCAGCAGTTTATCCGGGGGGAACTATGGCTACACCTTC,CASSLSGGNYGYTF
TRBD2,TRBJ2-1,many,TRBV29-1,14,TGCAGCGTTGTAAAAGCGGGGGGTCACAATGAGCAGTTCTTC,CSVVKAGGHNEQFF
TRBD2,TRBJ2-1,many,TRBV3-1,16,TGTGCCAGCAGCCAAGCCCTAGCGGGGAAGTACAATGAGCAGTTCTTC,CASSQALAGKYNEQFF
.,TRBJ2-5,medium-sized,TRBV20-1,15,TGCAGTGCTACGACCGACAGTTTTACCCAAGAGACCCAGTACTTC,CSATTDSFTQETQYF
TRBD2,TRBJ2-7,many,TRBV2,17,TGTGCCAGCAGTGAAGGGACTAGCGGGAGGCTGAAGGACGAGCAGTACTTC,CASSEGTSGRLKDEQYF
.,TRBJ1-4,few,TRBV5-5,16,TGTGCCAGCAGCGAGAACAGGGCTGCAACTAATGAAAAACTGTTTTTT,CASSENRAATNEKLFF
.,TRBJ1-4,many,TRBV12-3/TRBV12-4,15,TGTGCCAGCAGTTTTTCCCAGGGTGTAAATGAAAAACTGTTTTTT,CASSFSQGVNEKLFF
TRBD1,TRBJ2-6,many,TRBV7-9,16,TGTGCCAGCAGCCGGACAGGGTTGTCTGGGGCCAACGTCCTGACTTTC,CASSRTGLSGANVLTF
TRBD1,TRBJ2-6,many,TRBV3-1,18,TGTGCCAGCACCCAAGAAGGGACAGTTCCTCCCTGGGCCAACGTCCTGACTTTC,CASTQEGTVPPWANVLTF
.,TRBJ2-1,many,TRBV15,14,TGTGCCACCAGCAGAGCTTCCTCCTACAATGAGCAGTTCTTC,CATSRASSYNEQFF
TRBD2,TRBJ2-1,.,TRBV6-5,17,TGTGCCAGCAGTTATCGCCCCCCCCCTAGCGGGATAGGTGAGCAGTTCTTC,CASSYRPPPSGIGEQFF
TRBD2,TRBJ2-7,many,TRBV5-1,14,TGCGCCAGCAGCTTGCGGGAGGCGCCGGACGAGCAGTACTTC,CASSLREAPDEQYF
.,TRBJ2-1,many,TRBV5-1,15,TGCGCCAGCAGCCCGCCCTACCCAGTCGACGATGAGCAGTTCTTC,CASSPPYPVDDEQFF
.,TRBJ1-5,many,TRBV25-1,15,TGTGCCAGCAGTGGACCAGGGAGGGCCAATCAGCCCCAGCATTTT,CASSGPGRANQPQHF
TRBD2,TRBJ2-5,many,TRBV7-2,21,TGTGCCAGCAGCTTAGCGACGAGACTAGCGGGAGACTATCCTTACCAAGAGACCCAGTACTTC,CASSLATRLAGDYPYQETQYF
.,TRBJ1-1,many,TRBV29-1,14,TGCAGCGTTGATACCATCGGGGGGTACACTGAAGCTTTCTTT,CSVDTIGGYTEAFF